This entry lists 7 T cell receptor beta chains sequenced from one sample in a study. TCRdb processed the 5' RACE reads anew with MiXCR; each CDR3 protein has one entry. The sample gives about 54,000 distinct CDR3 sequences, about a sixth of which show up once; approximately 2.5% is in the top ten. Sequences were obtained from naive CD4+ T cells sorted from blood. Regarding subset: naive CD4+ T cells, CD4+CD45RA+CD25-. The receptors here all came from a female donor with breast cancer.

The chain recombines TRBV7-2 with TRBJ1-2; 8 nucleotides agree with TRBD1. Germline CDR1 and CDR2: SGHTA and FQGNSA. Trimming took 0 bases from V and 6 from J; bases not matched to a gene: 3. The CDR3 contains 14 residues. The CDR3 is CASSLAGQVNGYTF. Here the CDR3 DNA reads TGTGCCAGCAGCTTAGCGGGACAGGTCAATGGCTACACCTTC. The whole variable domain, filled in from reference TRBV7-2 and TRBJ1-2, reads GAGVSQSPSNKVTEKGKDVELRCDPISGHTALYWYRQSLGQGLEFLIYFQGNSAPDKSGLPSDRFSAERTGGSVSTLTIQRTQQEDSAVYLCASSLAGQVNGYTFGSGTRLTVV.

This clonotype is deemed medium-sized. The chain employs TRBV12-3 or TRBV12-4 and TRBJ1-2, with 9 bases fitting TRBD1. V trimming: 6 bases; J trimming: 3 bases; junction bases outside the gene matches: 17. This CDR3 has 18 residues. The DNA of the CDR3 is TGTGCCAGCAGATTCATGACCCGCGGGACAGGGTTTTACTATGGCTACACCTTC. The encoded protein is CASRFMTRGTGFYYGYTF.

Details on this clonotype: A junction end diverges from the germline sequence, so it may reflect a read error. V is TRBV6-1 and J is TRBJ2-2, with a weak D call TRBD2 (5 bases). The length of the CDR3 is 15 residues. The germline gives CDR1 MNHNS, CDR2 SASEGT. The CDR3 reads CASNGRSHNTGEQFF. CDR3 DNA: TGTGCCAGCAACGGACGGAGTCACAACACCGGGGAGCAGTTTTTT.

This clonotype was counted between two and nine times. The rearrangement joins TRBV7-2 to TRBJ2-1; D gene uncertain. Germline CDR1 SGHTA, CDR2 FQGNSA. V lost 2 bases, J lost 9 bases, and 5 bases lay in between. The CDR3 contains 11 residues. CDR3 bases: TGTGCCAGCAGCTTAATGAGTGAGCAGTTCTTC. It codes for CASSLMSEQFF.

The CDR3 DNA follows: TGTGCCAGCAGATTAGCGGGAGCCCCGTACCAAGAGACCCAGTACTTC. Encoded protein: CASRLAGAPYQETQYF. This chain joins TRBV28 and TRBJ2-5, with 9 bases lining up with TRBD2. V lost 6 bases, J lost 0 bases, and 8 bases stayed unmatched. Germline values: CDR1 MDHEN, CDR2 SYDVKM. CDR3 length: 16 amino acids.

Ten or more counts support this clonotype. CDR3 amino acids: CASSLRGRGDIQYF. The CDR3 DNA reads TGCGCCAGCAGCTTGCGCGGGAGGGGAGACATTCAGTACTTC. V and J are TRBV5-1 and TRBJ2-4, with TRBD2 identical over 9 bases. After removal of 1 base from V and 8 bases from J, the junction contained 4 bases not matched to a gene. Per the germline V gene, CDR1 is SGHRS and CDR2 is YFSETQ. The CDR3 is 14 amino acids.

Of note for this clonotype: With a much larger clone just one base away, this may be a read error. This rearrangement joins TRBV27 to TRBJ2-1, with a possible D match to TRBD2 (5 bases). Germline V gene lookup returns CDR1 MNHEY and CDR2 SMNVEV (reference sequence). This CDR3 spans 13 amino acids. The chain's CDR3 is CASSPTSNHERFF. The CDR3 nucleotides read TGTGCCAGCAGTCCCACTAGTAACCATGAGCGGTTCTTC.